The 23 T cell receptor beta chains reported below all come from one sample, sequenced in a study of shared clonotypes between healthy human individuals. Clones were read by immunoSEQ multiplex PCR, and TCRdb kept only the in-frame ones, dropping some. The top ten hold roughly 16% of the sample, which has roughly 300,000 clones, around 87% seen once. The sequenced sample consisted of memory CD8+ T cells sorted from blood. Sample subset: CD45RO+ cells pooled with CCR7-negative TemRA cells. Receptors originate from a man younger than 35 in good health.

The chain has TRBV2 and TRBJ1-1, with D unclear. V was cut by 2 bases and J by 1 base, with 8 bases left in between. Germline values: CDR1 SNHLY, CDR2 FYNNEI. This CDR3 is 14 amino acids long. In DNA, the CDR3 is TGTGCCAGCAGTGAATGGGCCAAGAACACTGAAGCTTTCTTT. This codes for CASSEWAKNTEAFF.

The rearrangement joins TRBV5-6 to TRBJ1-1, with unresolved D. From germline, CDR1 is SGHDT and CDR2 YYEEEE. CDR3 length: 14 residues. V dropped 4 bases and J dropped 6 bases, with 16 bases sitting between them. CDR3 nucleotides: TGTGCCAGCAGCCACGGATCTACCTCAGCTGAAGCTTTCTTT. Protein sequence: CASSHGSTSAEAFF.

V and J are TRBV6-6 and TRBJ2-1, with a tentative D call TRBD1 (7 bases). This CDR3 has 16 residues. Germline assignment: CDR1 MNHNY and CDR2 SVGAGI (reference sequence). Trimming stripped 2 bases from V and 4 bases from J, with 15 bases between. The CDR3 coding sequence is TGTGCCAGCAGTTACCAGGGGGGAACTATATACAATGAGCAGTTCTTC. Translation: CASSYQGGTIYNEQFF.

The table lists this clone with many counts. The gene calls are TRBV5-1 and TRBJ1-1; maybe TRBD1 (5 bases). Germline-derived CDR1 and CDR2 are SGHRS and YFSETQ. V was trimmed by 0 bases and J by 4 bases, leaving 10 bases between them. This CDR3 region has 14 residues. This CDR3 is CASSLVGGGTEAFF. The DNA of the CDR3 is TGCGCCAGCAGCTTGGTGGGGGGAGGCACTGAAGCTTTCTTT.

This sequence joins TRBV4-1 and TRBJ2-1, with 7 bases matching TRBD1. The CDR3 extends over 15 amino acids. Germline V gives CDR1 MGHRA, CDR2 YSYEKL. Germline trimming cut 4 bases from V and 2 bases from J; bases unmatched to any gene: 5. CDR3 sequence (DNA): TGCGCCAGCAGCCCCACAGGGGTGACCTACAATGAGCAGTTCTTC. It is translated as CASSPTGVTYNEQFF.

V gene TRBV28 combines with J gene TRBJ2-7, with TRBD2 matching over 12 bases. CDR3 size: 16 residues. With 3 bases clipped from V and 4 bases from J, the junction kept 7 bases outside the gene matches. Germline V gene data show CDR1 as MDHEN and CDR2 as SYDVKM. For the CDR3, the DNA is TGTGCCAGCAGTTTCCCGACTAGCGGGGGCGGGTACGAGCAGTACTTC. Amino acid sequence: CASSFPTSGGGYEQYF.

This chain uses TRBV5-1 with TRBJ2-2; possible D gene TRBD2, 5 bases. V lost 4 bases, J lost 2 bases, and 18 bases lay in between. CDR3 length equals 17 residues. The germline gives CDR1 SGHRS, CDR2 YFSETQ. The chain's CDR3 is CASSPRFRSGNTGELFF. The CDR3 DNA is TGCGCCAGCAGCCCTCGATTCCGGAGCGGTAACACCGGGGAGCTGTTTTTT. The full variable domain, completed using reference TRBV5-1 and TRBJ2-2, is KAGVTQTPRYLIKTRGQQVTLSCSPISGHRSVSWYQQTPGQGLQFLFEYFSETQRNKGNFPGRFSGRQFSNSRSEMNVSTLELGDSALYLCASSPRFRSGNTGELFFGEGSRLTVL.

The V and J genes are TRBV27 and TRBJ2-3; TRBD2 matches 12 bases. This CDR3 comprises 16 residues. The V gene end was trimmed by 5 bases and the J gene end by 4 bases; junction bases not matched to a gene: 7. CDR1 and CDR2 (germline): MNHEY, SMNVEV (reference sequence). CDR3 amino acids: CASSVLGTSGSDTQYF. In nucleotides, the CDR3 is TGTGCCAGCAGTGTTCTGGGGACTAGCGGGTCAGATACGCAGTATTTT.

CDR3 protein: CSVGDSNQPQHF. The CDR3 region has the DNA TGCAGCGTTGGGGACTCCAATCAGCCCCAGCATTTT. The chain has TRBV29-1 and TRBJ1-5; TRBD1 might be the D (5 bases). Trimming stripped 4 bases from V and 3 bases from J, with 7 bases between. The CDR3 length is 12 residues. Germline loops: CDR1 SQVTM, CDR2 ANQGSEA.

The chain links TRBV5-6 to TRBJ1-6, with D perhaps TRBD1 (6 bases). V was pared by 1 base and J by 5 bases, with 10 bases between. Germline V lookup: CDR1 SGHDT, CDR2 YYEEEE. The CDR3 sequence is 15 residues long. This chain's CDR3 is CASSLSGHDNSPLHF. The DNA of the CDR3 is TGTGCCAGCAGCTTGTCGGGACACGATAATTCACCCCTCCACTTT.

The CDR3 bases are TGTGCCAGCAGTGACTGGAGCTCCTACGAGCAGTACTTC. Translation: CASSDWSSYEQYF. This chain uses TRBV6-1 with TRBJ2-7; no clear D. The CDR3 loop spans 13 amino acids. V dropped 3 bases and J dropped 0 bases, with 6 bases sitting between them. Germline CDR1 MNHNS, CDR2 SASEGT.

The CDR3 nucleotides are TGTGCCAGCAGTTACGGGACAGGGGGGAACACTGAAGCTTTCTTT. Residues: CASSYGTGGNTEAFF. The chain recombines TRBV6-5 with TRBJ1-1; TRBD1 agrees at 11 bases. Germline-derived CDR1 and CDR2 are MNHEY and SVGAGI. The junction had 0 bases not matched to a gene; V was cut back by 2 bases and J by 1 base. The CDR3 contains 15 residues.

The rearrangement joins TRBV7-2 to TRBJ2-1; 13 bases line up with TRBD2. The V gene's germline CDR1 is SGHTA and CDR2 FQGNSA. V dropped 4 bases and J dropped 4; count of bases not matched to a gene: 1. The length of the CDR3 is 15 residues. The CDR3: CASSSGLAGYNEQFF. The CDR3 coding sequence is TGTGCCAGCAGCTCGGGACTAGCGGGGTACAATGAGCAGTTCTTC. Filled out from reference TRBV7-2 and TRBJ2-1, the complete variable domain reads GAGVSQSPSNKVTEKGKDVELRCDPISGHTALYWYRQSLGQGLEFLIYFQGNSAPDKSGLPSDRFSAERTGGSVSTLTIQRTQQEDSAVYLCASSSGLAGYNEQFFGPGTRLTVL.

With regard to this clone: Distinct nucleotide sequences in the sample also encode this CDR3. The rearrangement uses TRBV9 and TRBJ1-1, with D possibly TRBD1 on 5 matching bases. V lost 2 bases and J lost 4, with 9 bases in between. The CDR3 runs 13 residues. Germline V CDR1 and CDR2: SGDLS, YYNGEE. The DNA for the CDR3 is TGTGCCAGCAGCGTTGGGGGGAGCACTGAAGCTTTCTTT. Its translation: CASSVGGSTEAFF.

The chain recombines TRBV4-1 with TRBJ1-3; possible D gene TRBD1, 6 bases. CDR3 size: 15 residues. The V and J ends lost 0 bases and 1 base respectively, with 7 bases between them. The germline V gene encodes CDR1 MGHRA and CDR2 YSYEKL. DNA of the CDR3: TGCGCCAGCAGCCAAGAGAGGGGGTCTGGAAACACCATATATTTT. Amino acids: CASSQERGSGNTIYF.

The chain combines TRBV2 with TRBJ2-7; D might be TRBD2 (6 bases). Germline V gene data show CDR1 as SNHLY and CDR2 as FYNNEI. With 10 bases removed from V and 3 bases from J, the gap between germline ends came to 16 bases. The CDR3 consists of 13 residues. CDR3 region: CATRWGLRYEQYF. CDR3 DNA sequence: TGTGCCACCAGATGGGGACTTCGCTACGAGCAGTACTTC.

The CDR3 protein is CASSFSYFNYEQYF. CDR3 nucleotides: TGTGCCAGCAGCTTTTCCTACTTCAACTACGAGCAGTACTTC. The chain recombines TRBV5-5 with TRBJ2-7; unclear D gene. The CDR3 has 14 residues. The ends were cut back, 2 bases at V and 3 bases at J, with 12 bases in the middle. Germline V gene sequence: CDR1 SGHKS, CDR2 YYEKEE (reference sequence).

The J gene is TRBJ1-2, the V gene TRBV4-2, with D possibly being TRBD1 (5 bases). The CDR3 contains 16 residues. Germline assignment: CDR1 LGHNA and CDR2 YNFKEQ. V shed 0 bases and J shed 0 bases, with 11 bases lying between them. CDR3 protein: CASSQDGKGPNYGYTF. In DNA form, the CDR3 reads TGTGCCAGCAGCCAAGATGGCAAGGGACCTAACTATGGCTACACCTTC.

This CDR3 reads CASGTGTGAYEQYF. The CDR3 nucleotides are TGTGCCAGCGGTACCGGGACAGGGGCCTACGAGCAGTACTTC. V usage is TRBV6-5 and J usage is TRBJ2-7; 10 bases are a match to TRBD1. This CDR3 has 14 amino acids. Germline V gene sequence: CDR1 MNHEY, CDR2 SVGAGI. V gave up 8 bases and J gave up 2 bases; unmatched junction bases: 6.

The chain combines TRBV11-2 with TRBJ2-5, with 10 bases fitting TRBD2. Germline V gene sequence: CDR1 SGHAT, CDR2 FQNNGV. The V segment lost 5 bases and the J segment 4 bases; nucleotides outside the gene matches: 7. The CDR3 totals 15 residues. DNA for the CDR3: TGTGCCAGCAGCATCAGCGGGGGGGCGGGAGAGACCCAGTACTTC. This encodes CASSISGGAGETQYF.

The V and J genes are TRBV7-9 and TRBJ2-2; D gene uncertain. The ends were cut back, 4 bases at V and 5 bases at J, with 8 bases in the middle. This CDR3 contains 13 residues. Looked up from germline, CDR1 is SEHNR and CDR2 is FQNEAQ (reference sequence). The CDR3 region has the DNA TGTGCCAGCAGCTCGAGCTTAACCGGGGAGCTGTTTTTT. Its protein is CASSSSLTGELFF.

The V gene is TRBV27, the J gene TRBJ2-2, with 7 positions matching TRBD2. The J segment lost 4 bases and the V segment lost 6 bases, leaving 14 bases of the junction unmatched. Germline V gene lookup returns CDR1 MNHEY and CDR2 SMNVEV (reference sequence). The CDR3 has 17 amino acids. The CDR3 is CASRGRAGPRGTGELFF. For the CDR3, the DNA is TGTGCCAGCAGGGGCCGAGCGGGACCGAGAGGCACCGGGGAGCTGTTTTTT.

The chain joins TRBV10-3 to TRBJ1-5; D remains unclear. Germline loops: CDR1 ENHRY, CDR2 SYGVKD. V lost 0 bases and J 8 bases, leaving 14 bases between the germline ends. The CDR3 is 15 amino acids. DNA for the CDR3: TGTGCCATCAGTGAGTCGACATTACAGCAGAAGCCCCAGCATTTT. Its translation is CAISESTLQQKPQHF.